The 8 T cell receptor beta chains below come from one sample, sequenced in a study of blood T cell repertoires in COVID-19. Generated by immunoSEQ multiplex PCR, the TCRdb table keeps only in-frame clones and is missing some. The data contain some 180,000 clones, 88% of them singletons. Specimen: peripheral blood. These TCRs come from a man aged 50-60 years who had recovered from COVID-19.

The chain combines TRBV13 with TRBJ2-2; weak D call: TRBD1 (6 bases). There are 16 residues in the CDR3. V lost 4 bases to trimming and J lost 1 base, with 13 bases between them. CDR1 and CDR2 from the germline V gene are PRHDT and FYEKMQ (reference sequence). CDR3 sequence (DNA): TGTGCCAGCAGCTCTTTCGGGACACAGAACACCGGGGAGCTGTTTTTT. Its protein is CASSSFGTQNTGELFF.

The chain couples TRBV19 to TRBJ1-1; D unresolved. This CDR3 is built from 12 residues. Germline V gene lookup returns CDR1 LNHDA and CDR2 SQIVND (reference sequence). V lost 3 bases and J 6 bases, leaving 8 bases between the germline ends. DNA for the CDR3: TGTGCCAGTAGTATCGCGGTCTCTGAAGCTTTCTTT. It yields the protein CASSIAVSEAFF.

The chain recombines TRBV7-2 with TRBJ2-3; 11 bases are shared with TRBD2. CDR1 is SGHTA and CDR2 is FQGNSA in the germline V gene. The CDR3 runs 16 residues. J lost 2 bases, V lost 5 bases, and 6 bases had no gene match. CDR3 in DNA: TGTGCCAGCAGCCCTCGTAGCGGGGGGGCCACAGATACGCAGTATTTT. Its translation: CASSPRSGGATDTQYF.

The chain carries TRBV30 and TRBJ1-1; no reliable D call. Trimming stripped 4 bases from V and 4 bases from J, with 25 bases between. The CDR3 loop spans 17 amino acids. The germline V gene encodes CDR1 GTSNPN and CDR2 SVGIG (reference sequence). The CDR3, as DNA: TGTGCCTGGAATGGAATCTCGTGGCAGGCCCTGGGCACTGAAGCTTTCTTT. It yields the protein CAWNGISWQALGTEAFF.

The V call is TRBV18, the J call TRBJ2-1, with D perhaps matching TRBD1 (6 bases). The CDR3 spans 16 residues. Looked up from germline, CDR1 is KGHSH and CDR2 is LQKENI. V dropped 3 bases and J dropped 7 bases, with 19 bases sitting between them. The CDR3, as DNA: TGTGCCAGCTCACCGCCTGGGACACCCACAGGGAATGAGCAGTTCTTC. This sequence encodes CASSPPGTPTGNEQFF.

The J gene is TRBJ2-7, the V gene TRBV28, with a weak D call TRBD1 (5 bases). The germline CDR1 and CDR2 sequences are MDHEN and SYDVKM. This CDR3 region has 13 residues. The V gene lost 4 bases and the J gene lost 0 bases, with 7 bases spanning the gap. CDR3 protein: CASSWTNSYEQYF. The CDR3 DNA reads as TGTGCCAGCAGTTGGACAAACTCCTACGAGCAGTACTTC.

CDR3 protein: CASSITGAVEQFF. DNA for the CDR3: TGTGCCAGTAGTATCACAGGGGCGGTTGAGCAGTTCTTC. J is TRBJ2-1 and V is TRBV19; 7 bases agree with TRBD1. The CDR3 is 13 residues long. Germline CDR1 LNHDA, CDR2 SQIVND (reference sequence). V lost 3 bases, J lost 9 bases, and 5 bases stayed unmatched.

V is TRBV7-8 and J is TRBJ1-2, with D perhaps matching TRBD1 (5 bases). The CDR3 loop spans 15 amino acids. Germline-derived CDR1 and CDR2 are SGHVS and FQNEAQ. Trimming took off 1 base at V and 9 bases at J, with 18 bases between the two ends. The CDR3 loop reads CASSLELAVKGSYTF. CDR3 coding DNA: TGTGCCAGCAGCTTAGAGCTAGCGGTGAAGGGGAGCTACACCTTC.